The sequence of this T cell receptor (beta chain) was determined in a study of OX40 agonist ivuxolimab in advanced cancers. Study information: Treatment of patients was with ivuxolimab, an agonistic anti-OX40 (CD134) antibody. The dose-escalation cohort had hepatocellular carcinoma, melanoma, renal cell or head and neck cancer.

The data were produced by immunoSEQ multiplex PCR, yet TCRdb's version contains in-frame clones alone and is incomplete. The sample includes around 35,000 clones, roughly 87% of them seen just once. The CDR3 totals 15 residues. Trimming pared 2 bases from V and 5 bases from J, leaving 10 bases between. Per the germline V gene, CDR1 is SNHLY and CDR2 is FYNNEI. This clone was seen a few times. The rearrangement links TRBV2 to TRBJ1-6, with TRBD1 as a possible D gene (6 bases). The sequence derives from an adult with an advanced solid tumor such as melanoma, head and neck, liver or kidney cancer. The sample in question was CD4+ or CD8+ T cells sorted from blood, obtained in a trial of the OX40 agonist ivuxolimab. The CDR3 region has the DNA TGTGCCAGCAGTGAATTCGACAGGCATAATTCACCCCTCCACTTT. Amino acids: CASSEFDRHNSPLHF.